The source of this T cell receptor (beta chain) is a study of immune evolution from preneoplasia to lung adenocarcinoma (dated by TCRdb to the early 2020s). Context from the whole study: No AAH lesions showed HLA loss of heterozygosity, compared with 6% to 8.5% of AIS, 15% of MIA and around 35% of ADC lesions. Immune contexture across lung adenocarcinoma precursors and invasive adenocarcinoma was profiled using immune gene expression, TCR sequencing and multiplex immunofluorescence. Resected precursor lesions (AAH, AIS, MIA) and invasive adenocarcinomas were compared with paired morphologically normal lung tissue. Sample size was determined by specimen availability and not by a prior power calculation. Whole exome sequencing and methylation data from the same cohort of nodules were integrated with the immune data. The overall cohort comprised 45 to 65 patients with pulmonary nodules who underwent surgical resection. TCR sequencing data were obtained from about 46 patients. The study reported that about 100 samples were used for TCR sequencing. POLYSOLVER was used to infer class I HLA alleles from exome data, and LOHHLA was used to detect allele-specific HLA loss. Overall study results and their limits: Normal lung had the highest top T cell clone frequencies, and these frequencies appeared to fall progressively from AAH through AIS, MIA and invasive adenocarcinoma. Clonality was highest in normal lung, while later-stage lesions appeared to have lower clonality but higher T cell density and diversity. Because all patients were from Japan and China, applicability to Western populations was uncertain. KRAS-mutant nodules showed the highest T cell clonality compared with EGFR-mutant or double wild-type lesions. The findings reflected association rather than direct causation, and larger cohorts with long-term follow-up and longitudinal biopsies were considered necessary.

The immunoSEQ hsTCRbeta Kit was used to sequence TCR beta CDR3 regions from DNA. The study's processing was this. The ImmunoSEQ Analyzer was used to analyse the TCR sequencing data. T cell clonality was defined as 1 minus Pielou's evenness, calculated on productive rearrangements. T cell diversity was measured with the inverse Simpson index on productive templates. T cell density was defined as TCR beta template counts normalized to usable DNA, with usable DNA estimated by amplifying and sequencing housekeeping genes. Two-sided Kruskal-Wallis tests were used to compare TCR metrics across histologic stages. The table comes from immuneACCESS by way of TCRdb, which keeps in-frame sequences with V and J called. Part of the clones is missing from these tables; in studies checked, under half for an unresolved V gene and the rest for unknown reasons. For V, J and clone size, that table is used; D and trimming come from the DNA. The sample table contains roughly 5,400 clones; only one count was recorded for less than 90% of them. The ten most abundant clones make up approximately 3.9% of the sample.

This clone came up a few times. It has no known antigen specificity. Nothing much larger sits one base from this clone, and base qualities are not available. V was cut back by 1 base and J by 1 base, leaving a gap of 0 bases between them. According to the germline V gene, CDR1 reads MNHNS and CDR2 reads SASEGT. From its cysteine to its phenylalanine, the CDR3 spans 12 amino acids. Only the CDR3 portion is preserved as DNA: 36 bases, with reading frame beginning at the first base. Resection was performed on patients in Japan or China between the mid-2010s and the late 2010s. The histologic diagnosis of each case was independently confirmed on H&E slides by two lung cancer pathologists. Macro-dissection after pathologic assessment enriched premalignant or tumor cells for nucleic acid extraction. DNA was isolated from FFPE tissue using the AllPrep DNA/RNA FFPE Kit.

Recombination connected TRBV6-1 to TRBJ2-3, with the D gene call left open. The sequence was collected from a person aged 55 to 79 with lung adenocarcinoma. Input material: FFPE minimally invasive lung adenocarcinoma tissue. The cell subset or site label on this specimen signifies: micro-invasive lung adenocarcinoma (MIA). In nucleotides, the sequence is TGTGCCAGCAGTGAAGGCACAGATACGCAGTATTTT. This yields the protein CASSEGTDTQYF.